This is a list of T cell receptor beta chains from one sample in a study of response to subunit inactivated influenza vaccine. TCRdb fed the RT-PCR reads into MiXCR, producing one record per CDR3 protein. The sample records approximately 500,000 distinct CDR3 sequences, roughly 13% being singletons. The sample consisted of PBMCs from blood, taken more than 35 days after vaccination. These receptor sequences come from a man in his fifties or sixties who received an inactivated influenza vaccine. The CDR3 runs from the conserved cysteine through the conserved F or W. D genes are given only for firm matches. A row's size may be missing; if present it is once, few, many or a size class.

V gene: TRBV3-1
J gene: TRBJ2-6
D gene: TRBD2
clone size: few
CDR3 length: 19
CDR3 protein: CASSQHFLAGGQGANVLTF
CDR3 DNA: TGTGCCAGCAGCCAGCACTTTCTAGCGGGGGGGCAAGGGGCCAACGTCCTGACTTTC

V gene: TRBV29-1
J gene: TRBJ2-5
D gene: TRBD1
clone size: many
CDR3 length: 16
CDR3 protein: CSVGGIGQVGGETQYF
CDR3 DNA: TGCAGCGTTGGCGGAATCGGACAGGTCGGAGGAGAGACCCAGTACTTC

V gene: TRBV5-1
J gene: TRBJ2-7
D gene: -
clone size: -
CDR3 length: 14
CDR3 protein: CASSLAGPGYEQYF
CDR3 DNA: TGCGCCAGCAGCTTGGCAGGGCCGGGGTACGAGCAGTACTTC

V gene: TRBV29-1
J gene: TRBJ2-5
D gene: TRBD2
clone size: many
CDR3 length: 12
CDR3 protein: CSVLADQETQYF
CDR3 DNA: TGCAGCGTCCTAGCGGACCAAGAGACCCAGTACTTC

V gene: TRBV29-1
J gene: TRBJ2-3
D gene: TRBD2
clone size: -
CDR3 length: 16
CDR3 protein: CSVEDLAGRNTDTQYF
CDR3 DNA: TGCAGCGTTGAAGATTTAGCGGGAAGAAACACAGATACGCAGTATTTT

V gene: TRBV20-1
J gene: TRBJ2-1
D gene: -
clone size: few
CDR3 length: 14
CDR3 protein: CSARDSSLADEQFF
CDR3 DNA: TGCAGTGCTAGAGATAGTTCCCTAGCCGATGAGCAGTTCTTC

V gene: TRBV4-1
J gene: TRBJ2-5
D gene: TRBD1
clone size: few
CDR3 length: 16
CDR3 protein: CASSQGGGQGEETQYF
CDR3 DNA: TGCGCCAGCAGCCAAGGGGGGGGACAGGGGGAAGAGACCCAGTACTTC

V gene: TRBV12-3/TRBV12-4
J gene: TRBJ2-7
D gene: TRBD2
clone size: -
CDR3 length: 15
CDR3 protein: CASSLAGEPPYEQYF
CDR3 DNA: TGTGCCAGCAGTCTAGCGGGAGAACCTCCCTACGAGCAGTACTTC

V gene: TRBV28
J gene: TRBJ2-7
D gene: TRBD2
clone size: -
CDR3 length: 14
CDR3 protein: CASSLVLAGKPQYF
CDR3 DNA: TGTGCCAGCAGTTTAGTACTAGCGGGAAAGCCTCAGTACTTC

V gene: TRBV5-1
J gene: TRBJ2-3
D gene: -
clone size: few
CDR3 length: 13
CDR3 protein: CASSLDPQNTQYF
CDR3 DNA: TGCGCCAGCAGCTTGGACCCGCAGAATACGCAGTATTTT

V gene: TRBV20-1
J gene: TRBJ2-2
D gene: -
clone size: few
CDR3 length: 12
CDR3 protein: CSAGLITGELFF
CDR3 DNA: TGCAGTGCAGGACTAATCACCGGGGAGCTGTTTTTT

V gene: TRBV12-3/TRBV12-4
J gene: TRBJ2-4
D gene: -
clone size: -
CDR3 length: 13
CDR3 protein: CASSLSGENIQYF
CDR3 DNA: TGTGCCAGCAGTTTATCAGGGGAAAACATTCAGTACTTC

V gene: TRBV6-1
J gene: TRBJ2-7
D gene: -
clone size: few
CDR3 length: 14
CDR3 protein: CASRISLSAYEQYF
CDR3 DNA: TGTGCCAGCAGAATTTCCCTTTCCGCCTACGAGCAGTACTTC

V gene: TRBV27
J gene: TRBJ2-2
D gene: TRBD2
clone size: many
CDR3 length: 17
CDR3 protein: CASSPRMAGDNTGELFF
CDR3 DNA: TGTGCCAGCAGTCCCAGGATGGCGGGAGACAACACCGGGGAGCTGTTTTTT

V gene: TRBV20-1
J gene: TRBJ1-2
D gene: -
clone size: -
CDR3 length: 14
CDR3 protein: CSASPRLANYGYTF
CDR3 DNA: TGCAGTGCTAGTCCCCGGTTAGCTAACTATGGCTACACCTTC

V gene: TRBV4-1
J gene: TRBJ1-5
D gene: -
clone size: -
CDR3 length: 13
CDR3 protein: CASSQDPDGPQHF
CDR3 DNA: TGCGCCAGCAGCCAAGATCCGGATGGTCCCCAGCATTTT

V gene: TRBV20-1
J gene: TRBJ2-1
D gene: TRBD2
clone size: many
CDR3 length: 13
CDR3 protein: CSANLQTSGKYFF
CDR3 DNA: TGCAGTGCTAACCTCCAGACTAGCGGGAAATATTTCTTC

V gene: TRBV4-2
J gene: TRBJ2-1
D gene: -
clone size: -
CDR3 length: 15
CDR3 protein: CASSPRAGQRDEQFF
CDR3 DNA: TGTGCCAGCAGCCCCCGGGCAGGGCAGAGGGATGAGCAGTTCTTC

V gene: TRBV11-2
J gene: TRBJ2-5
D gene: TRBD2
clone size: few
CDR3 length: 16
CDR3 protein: CASSFRGLAGLETQYF
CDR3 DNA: TGTGCCAGCAGCTTTAGGGGACTAGCGGGTTTGGAGACCCAGTACTTC

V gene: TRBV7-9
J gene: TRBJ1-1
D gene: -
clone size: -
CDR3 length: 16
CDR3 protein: CASSFHSTGKNTEAFF
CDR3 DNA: TGTGCCAGCAGCTTCCACTCAACCGGCAAGAACACTGAAGCTTTCTTT

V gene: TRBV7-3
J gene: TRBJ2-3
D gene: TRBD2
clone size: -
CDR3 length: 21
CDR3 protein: CASSLTPGLAGSQQDRDTQYF
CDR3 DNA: TGTGCCAGCAGCTTAACGCCGGGACTAGCAGGAAGTCAACAGGACCGAGATACGCAGTATTTT

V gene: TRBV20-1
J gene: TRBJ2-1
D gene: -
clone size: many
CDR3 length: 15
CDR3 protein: CSAIEITDSYNEQFF
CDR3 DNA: TGCAGTGCTATAGAGATCACCGACAGCTACAATGAGCAGTTCTTC

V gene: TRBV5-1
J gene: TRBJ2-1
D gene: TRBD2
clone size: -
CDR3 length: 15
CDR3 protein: CATSYGTSGVGEQFF
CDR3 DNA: TGCGCCACCTCATATGGGACTAGCGGGGTCGGTGAGCAGTTCTTC

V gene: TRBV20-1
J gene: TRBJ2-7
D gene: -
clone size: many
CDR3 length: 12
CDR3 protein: CSAGGLAYEQYF
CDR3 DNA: TGCAGTGCTGGGGGGCTTGCCTACGAGCAGTACTTC

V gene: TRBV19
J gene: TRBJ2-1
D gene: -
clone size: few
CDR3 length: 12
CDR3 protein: CASSQGLNEQFF
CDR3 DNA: TGTGCCAGCTCTCAGGGGCTCAATGAGCAGTTCTTC

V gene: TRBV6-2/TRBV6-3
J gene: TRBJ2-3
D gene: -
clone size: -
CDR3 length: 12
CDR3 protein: CASSRITDTQYF
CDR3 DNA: TGTGCCAGCAGCCGGATCACAGATACGCAGTATTTT

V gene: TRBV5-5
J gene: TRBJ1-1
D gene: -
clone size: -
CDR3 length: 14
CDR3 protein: CASSFRGMATEAFF
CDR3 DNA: TGTGCCAGCAGCTTTCGGGGTATGGCCACTGAAGCTTTCTTT

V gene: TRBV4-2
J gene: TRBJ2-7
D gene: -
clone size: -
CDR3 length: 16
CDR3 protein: CASSQGAAGSLDEQYF
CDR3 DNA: TGTGCCAGCAGCCAAGGGGCAGCAGGGTCCCTCGACGAGCAGTACTTC

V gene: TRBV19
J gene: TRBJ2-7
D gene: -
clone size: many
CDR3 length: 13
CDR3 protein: CASSQTPSYEQYF
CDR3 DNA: TGTGCCAGTAGCCAGACACCGAGCTACGAGCAGTACTTC

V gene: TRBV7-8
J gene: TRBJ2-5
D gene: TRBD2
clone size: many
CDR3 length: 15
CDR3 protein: CASTTRGVASGGANF
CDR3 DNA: TGTGCCAGCACCACTAGAGGAGTGGCTAGCGGGGGGGCAAACTTC

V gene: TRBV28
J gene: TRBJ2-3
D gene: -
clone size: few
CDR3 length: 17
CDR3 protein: CASSSPTGAASTDTQYF
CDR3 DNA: TGTGCCAGCAGTTCCCCTACAGGAGCGGCTAGCACAGATACGCAGTATTTT

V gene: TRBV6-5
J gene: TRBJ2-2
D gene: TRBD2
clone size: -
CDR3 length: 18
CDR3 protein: CASSYRRLAGGPAGELFF
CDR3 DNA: TGTGCCAGCAGTTACCGACGACTAGCGGGAGGGCCGGCCGGGGAGCTGTTTTTT

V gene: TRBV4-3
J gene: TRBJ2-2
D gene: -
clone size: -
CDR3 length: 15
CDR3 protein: CASSQGYANTGELFF
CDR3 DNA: TGCGCCAGCAGCCAAGGATACGCGAACACCGGGGAGCTGTTTTTT

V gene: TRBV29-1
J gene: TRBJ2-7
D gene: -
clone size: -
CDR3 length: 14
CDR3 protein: CSVEVAGGTYEQYF
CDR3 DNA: TGCAGCGTTGAAGTGGCAGGGGGGACCTACGAGCAGTACTTC

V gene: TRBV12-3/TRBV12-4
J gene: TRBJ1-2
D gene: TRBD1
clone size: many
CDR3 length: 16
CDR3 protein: CASSSQPGQGTYGYTF
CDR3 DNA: TGTGCCAGCAGTTCACAACCGGGACAGGGGACCTATGGCTACACCTTC

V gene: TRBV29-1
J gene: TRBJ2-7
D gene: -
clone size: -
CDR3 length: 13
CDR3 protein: CSVRTVASYEQYF
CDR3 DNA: TGCAGCGTCCGGACAGTAGCGTCCTACGAGCAGTACTTC

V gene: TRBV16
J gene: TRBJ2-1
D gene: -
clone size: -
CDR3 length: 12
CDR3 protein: CASSLPLNEQFF
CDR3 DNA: TGTGCCAGCAGCCTTCCATTAAATGAGCAGTTCTTC

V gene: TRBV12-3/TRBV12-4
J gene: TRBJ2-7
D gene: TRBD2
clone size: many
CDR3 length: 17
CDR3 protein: CASSRTSGGVLSYEQYF
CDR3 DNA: TGTGCCAGCAGCCGTACTAGCGGGGGGGTTTTATCCTACGAGCAGTACTTC

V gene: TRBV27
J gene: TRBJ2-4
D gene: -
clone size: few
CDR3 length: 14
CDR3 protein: CASRDDRAKNIQYF
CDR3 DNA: TGTGCCAGCAGAGATGACAGGGCCAAAAACATTCAGTACTTC

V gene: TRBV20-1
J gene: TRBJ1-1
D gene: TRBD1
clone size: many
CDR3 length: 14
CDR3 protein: CSARIGRGAAEAFF
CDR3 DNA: TGCAGTGCTAGAATCGGCAGGGGGGCTGCTGAAGCTTTCTTT

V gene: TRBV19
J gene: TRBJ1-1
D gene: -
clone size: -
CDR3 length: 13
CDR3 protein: CASSGVSNTEAFF
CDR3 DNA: TGTGCCAGTAGTGGGGTCTCGAACACTGAAGCTTTCTTT

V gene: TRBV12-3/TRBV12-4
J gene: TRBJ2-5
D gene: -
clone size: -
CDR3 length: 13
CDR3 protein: CASKAQGKDTQYF
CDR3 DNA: TGTGCCAGCAAGGCGCAGGGGAAAGATACCCAGTACTTC

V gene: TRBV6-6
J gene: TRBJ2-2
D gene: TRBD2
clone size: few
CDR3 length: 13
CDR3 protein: CATAGLAPGELFF
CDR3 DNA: TGTGCCACCGCAGGACTAGCACCCGGGGAGCTGTTTTTT

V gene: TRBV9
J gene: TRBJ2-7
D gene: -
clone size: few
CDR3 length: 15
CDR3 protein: CASSVGAHTAYEQYF
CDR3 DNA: TGTGCCAGCAGCGTCGGGGCTCACACGGCCTACGAGCAGTACTTC

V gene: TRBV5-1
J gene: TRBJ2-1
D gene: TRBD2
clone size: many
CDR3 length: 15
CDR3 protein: CASKGQGGAYNEQFF
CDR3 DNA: TGCGCCAGCAAGGGGCAGGGAGGGGCCTACAATGAGCAGTTCTTC

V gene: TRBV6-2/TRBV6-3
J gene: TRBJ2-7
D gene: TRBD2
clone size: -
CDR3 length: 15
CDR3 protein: CASSRGTSGYYEQYF
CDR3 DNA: TGTGCCAGCAGCCGAGGGACTAGCGGTTACTACGAGCAGTACTTC

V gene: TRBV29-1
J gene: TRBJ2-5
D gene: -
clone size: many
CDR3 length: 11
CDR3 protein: CSVVSGETQYF
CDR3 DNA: TGCAGCGTTGTCAGCGGCGAGACCCAGTACTTC

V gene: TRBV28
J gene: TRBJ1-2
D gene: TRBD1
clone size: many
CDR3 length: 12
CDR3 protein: CASGKTGAGYTF
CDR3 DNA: TGTGCCAGCGGGAAAACAGGGGCTGGCTACACCTTC

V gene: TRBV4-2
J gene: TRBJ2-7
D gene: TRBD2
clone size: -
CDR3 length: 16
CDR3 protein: CASSLTTGTNSYEQYF
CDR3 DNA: TGTGCCAGCAGCCTAACGACCGGGACTAACTCCTACGAGCAGTACTTC

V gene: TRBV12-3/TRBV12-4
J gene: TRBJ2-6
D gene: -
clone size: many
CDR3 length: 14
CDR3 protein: CASSHRSGANVLTF
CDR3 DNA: TGTGCCAGCAGTCACCGCTCTGGGGCCAACGTCCTGACTTTC

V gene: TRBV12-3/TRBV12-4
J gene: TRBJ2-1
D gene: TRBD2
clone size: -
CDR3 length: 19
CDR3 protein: CTFSLAVSLAGGVYNEQFF
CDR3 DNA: TGTACCTTCAGTTTAGCGGTCTCACTAGCGGGAGGAGTTTACAATGAGCAGTTCTTC

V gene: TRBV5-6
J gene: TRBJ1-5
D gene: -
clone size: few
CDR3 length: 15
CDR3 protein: CASSNSPGANQPQHF
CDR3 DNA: TGTGCCAGCAGCAACAGTCCGGGGGCCAATCAGCCCCAGCATTTT

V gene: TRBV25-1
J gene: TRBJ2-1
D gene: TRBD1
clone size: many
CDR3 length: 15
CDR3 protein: CASSASGQGYNEQFF
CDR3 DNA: TGTGCCAGCAGTGCTTCGGGACAGGGCTACAATGAGCAGTTCTTC

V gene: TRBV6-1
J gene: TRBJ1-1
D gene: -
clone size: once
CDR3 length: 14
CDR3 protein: CASTVIGPNTEAFF
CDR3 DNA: TGTGCCAGCACCGTGATCGGCCCGAACACTGAAGCTTTCTTT

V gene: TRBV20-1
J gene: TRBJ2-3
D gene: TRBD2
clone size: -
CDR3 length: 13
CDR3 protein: CSATGLAPDTQYF
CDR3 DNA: TGCAGTGCTACCGGACTAGCGCCAGATACGCAGTATTTT

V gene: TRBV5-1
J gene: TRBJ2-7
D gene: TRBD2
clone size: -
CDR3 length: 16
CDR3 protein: CASSPPNRRGTYEQYF
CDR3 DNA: TGCGCCAGCAGCCCACCGAATCGGCGGGGGACCTACGAGCAGTACTTC

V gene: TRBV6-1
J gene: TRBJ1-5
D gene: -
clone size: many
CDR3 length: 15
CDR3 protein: CASSRGLEGNQPQHF
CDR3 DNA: TGTGCCAGTAGTCGGGGTCTGGAAGGCAATCAGCCCCAGCATTTT